This T cell receptor beta chain was sequenced during a study of blood T cell repertoires in COVID-19. Looking at the study overall: The cDNA or gDNA used as material had been derived from T cells, B-cell-depleted T cells, or PBMCs.

In the study's own analysis: It was from reference gene primer amplification that nucleated cell counts were estimated. TCRdb keeps only in-frame clones here, not all; method: immunoSEQ multiplex PCR. The V and J calls and clone size were taken over from that table, and D and trimming were inferred from the DNA. The table shows 200,000 to 250,000 clones, with around 80% occurring only once. Germline-derived CDR1 and CDR2 are MDHEN and SYDVKM. The CDR3 runs 17 residues. The trim removed 4 bases at V and 0 bases at J, leaving 10 bases unmatched. The origin of this receptor is a young man with active or convalescent COVID-19. The chain links TRBV28 to TRBJ2-3; TRBD2 agrees at 7 bases. Material: peripheral blood. CDR3 protein: CASSSRVVRGSTDTQYF. CDR3 DNA sequence: TGTGCCAGCAGTTCTCGGGTGGTGCGGGGGAGCACAGATACGCAGTATTTT.